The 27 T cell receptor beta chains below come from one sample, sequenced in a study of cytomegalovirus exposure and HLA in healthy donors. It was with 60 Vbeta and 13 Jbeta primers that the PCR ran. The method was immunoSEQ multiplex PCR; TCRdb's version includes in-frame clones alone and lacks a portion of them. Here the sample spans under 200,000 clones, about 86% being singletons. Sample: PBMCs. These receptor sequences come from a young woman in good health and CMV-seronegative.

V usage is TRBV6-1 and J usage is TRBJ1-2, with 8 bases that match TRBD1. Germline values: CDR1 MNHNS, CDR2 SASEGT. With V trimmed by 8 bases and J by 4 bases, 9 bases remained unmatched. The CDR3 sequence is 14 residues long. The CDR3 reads CASGADRAFYGYTF. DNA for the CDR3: TGTGCCAGCGGGGCGGACAGGGCCTTCTATGGCTACACCTTC.

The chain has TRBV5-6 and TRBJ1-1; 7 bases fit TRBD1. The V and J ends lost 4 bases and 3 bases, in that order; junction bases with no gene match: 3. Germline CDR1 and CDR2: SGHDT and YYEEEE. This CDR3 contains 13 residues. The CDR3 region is CASSVGQYTEAFF. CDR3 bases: TGTGCCAGCAGCGTGGGACAGTACACTGAAGCTTTCTTT. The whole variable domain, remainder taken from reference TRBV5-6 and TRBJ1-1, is DAGVTQSPTHLIKTRGQQVTLRCSPKSGHDTVSWYQQALGQGPQFIFQYYEEEERQRGNFPDRFSGHQFPNYSSELNVNALLLGDSALYLCASSVGQYTEAFFGQGTRLTVV.

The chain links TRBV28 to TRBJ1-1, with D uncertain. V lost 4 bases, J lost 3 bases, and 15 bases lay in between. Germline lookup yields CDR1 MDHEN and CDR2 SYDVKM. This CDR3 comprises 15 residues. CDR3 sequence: CASSSHVGEDTEAFF. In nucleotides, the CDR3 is TGTGCCAGCAGTTCTCATGTGGGTGAGGACACTGAAGCTTTCTTT.

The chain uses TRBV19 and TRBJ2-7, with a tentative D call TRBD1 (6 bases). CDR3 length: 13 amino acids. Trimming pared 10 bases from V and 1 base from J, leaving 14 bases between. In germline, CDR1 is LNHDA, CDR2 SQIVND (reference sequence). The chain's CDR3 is CATTGRGSYEQYF. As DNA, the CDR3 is TGTGCCACTACGGGAAGGGGGTCCTACGAGCAGTACTTC.

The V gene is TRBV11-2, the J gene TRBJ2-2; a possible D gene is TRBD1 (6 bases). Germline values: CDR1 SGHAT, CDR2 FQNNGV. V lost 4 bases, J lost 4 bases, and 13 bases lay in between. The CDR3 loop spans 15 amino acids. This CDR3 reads CASSSLRGTTGELFF. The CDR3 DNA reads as TGTGCCAGCAGCTCCCTAAGGGGGACCACCGGGGAGCTGTTTTTT.

The CDR3 nucleotides are TGTGCCAGCAGCGCCAGAAAGGGCGGGAGGGGCTACAATGAGCAGTTCTTC. It yields the protein CASSARKGGRGYNEQFF. J is TRBJ2-1 and V is TRBV9, with 9 bases fitting TRBD2. Germline CDR1 and CDR2: SGDLS and YYNGEE. This CDR3 contains 17 residues. Losses at the gene ends were 3 bases for V and 3 bases for J; bases not matched to a gene: 10. Supplemented by reference TRBV9 and TRBJ2-1, the full variable domain reads DSGVTQTPKHLITATGQRVTLRCSPRSGDLSVYWYQQSLDQGLQFLIQYYNGEERAKGNILERFSAQQFPDLHSELNLSSLELGDSALYFCASSARKGGRGYNEQFFGPGTRLTVL.

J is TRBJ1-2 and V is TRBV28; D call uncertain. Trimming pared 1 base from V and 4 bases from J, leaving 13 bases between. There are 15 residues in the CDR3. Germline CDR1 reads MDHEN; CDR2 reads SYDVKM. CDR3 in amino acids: CASSLFGRSVYGYTF. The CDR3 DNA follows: TGTGCCAGCAGTTTATTCGGGAGGAGTGTCTATGGCTACACCTTC.

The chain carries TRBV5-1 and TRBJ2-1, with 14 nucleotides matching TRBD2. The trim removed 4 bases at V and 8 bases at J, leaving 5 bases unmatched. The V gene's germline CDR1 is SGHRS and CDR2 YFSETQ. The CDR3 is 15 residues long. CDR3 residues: CASSRLAGGPHEQFF. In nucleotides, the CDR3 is TGCGCCAGCAGCCGACTAGCGGGAGGGCCGCATGAGCAGTTCTTC.

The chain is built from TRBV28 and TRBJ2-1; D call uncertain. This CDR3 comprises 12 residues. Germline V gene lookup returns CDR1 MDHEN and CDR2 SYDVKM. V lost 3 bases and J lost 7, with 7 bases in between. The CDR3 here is CASSFAVNEQFF. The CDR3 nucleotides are TGTGCCAGCAGTTTCGCGGTGAATGAGCAGTTCTTC.

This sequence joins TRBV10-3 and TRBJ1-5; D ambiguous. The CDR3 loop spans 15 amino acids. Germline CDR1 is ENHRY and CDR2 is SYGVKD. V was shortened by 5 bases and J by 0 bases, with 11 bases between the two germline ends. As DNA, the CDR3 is TGTGCCATCAGTCCTGACATTTATAGCAATCAGCCCCAGCATTTT. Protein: CAISPDIYSNQPQHF.

Here the CDR3 reads CASSINAGEGNEQFF. The CDR3 DNA is TGTGCCAGTAGTATCAACGCAGGGGAGGGCAATGAGCAGTTCTTC. The chain couples TRBV19 to TRBJ2-1; TRBD2 is a possible D gene (7 bases). V gave up 3 bases and J gave up 6 bases, with 15 bases separating them. Germline CDR1 is LNHDA and CDR2 is SQIVND (reference sequence). The CDR3 covers 15 residues.

CDR3 nucleotides: TGTGCCAGCAGTTTTTCACAGTCGAACTGGGACACTGAAGCTTTCTTT. Encoded protein: CASSFSQSNWDTEAFF. V and J are TRBV28 and TRBJ1-1; D remains unclear. Germline assignment: CDR1 MDHEN and CDR2 SYDVKM. This CDR3 contains 16 residues. Between the trimmed V and J ends, which lost 3 bases and 3 bases, there was a span of 17 bases.

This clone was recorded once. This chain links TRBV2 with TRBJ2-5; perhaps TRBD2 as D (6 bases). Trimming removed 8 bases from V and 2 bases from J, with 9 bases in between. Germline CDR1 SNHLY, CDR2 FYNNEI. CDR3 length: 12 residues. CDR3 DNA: TGTGCCAGCGCGGGACTGCAAGAGACCCAGTACTTC. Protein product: CASAGLQETQYF.

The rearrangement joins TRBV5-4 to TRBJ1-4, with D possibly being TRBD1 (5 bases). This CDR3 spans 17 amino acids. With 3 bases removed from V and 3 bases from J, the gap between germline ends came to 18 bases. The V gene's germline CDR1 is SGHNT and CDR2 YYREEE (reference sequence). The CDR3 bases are TGTGCCAGCAGCTCGGGGGGGAATAGATACTCTAATGAAAAACTGTTTTTT. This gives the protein CASSSGGNRYSNEKLFF.

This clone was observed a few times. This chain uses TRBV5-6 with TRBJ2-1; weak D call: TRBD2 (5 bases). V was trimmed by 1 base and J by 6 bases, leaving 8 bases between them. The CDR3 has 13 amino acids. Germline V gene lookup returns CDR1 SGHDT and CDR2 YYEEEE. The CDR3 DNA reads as TGTGCCAGCAGCTTGCTCACTAGCAATGAGCAGTTCTTC. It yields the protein CASSLLTSNEQFF.

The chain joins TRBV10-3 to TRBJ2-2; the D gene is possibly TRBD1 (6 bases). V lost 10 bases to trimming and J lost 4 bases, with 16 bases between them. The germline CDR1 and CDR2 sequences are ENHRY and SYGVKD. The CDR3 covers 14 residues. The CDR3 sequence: CATIQGAGTGELFF. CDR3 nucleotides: TGTGCCACTATACAGGGTGCGGGCACCGGGGAGCTGTTTTTT.

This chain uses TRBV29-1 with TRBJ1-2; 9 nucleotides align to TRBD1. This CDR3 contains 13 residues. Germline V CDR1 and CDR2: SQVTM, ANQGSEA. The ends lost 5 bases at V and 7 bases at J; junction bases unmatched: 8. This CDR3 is CSVFSGQGSGYTF. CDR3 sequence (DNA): TGCAGCGTTTTTTCGGGACAGGGATCTGGCTACACCTTC. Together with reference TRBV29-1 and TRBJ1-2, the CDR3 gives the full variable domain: SAVISQKPSRDICQRGTSLTIQCQVDSQVTMMFWYRQQPGQSLTLIATANQGSEATYESGFVIDKFPISRPNLTFSTLTVSNMSPEDSSIYLCSVFSGQGSGYTFGSGTRLTVV.

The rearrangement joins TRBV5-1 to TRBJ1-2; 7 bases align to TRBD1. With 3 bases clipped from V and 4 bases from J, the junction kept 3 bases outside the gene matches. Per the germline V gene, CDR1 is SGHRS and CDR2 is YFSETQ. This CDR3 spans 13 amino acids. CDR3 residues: CASSSRDSYGYTF. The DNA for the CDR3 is TGCGCCAGCAGCTCCCGGGACAGCTATGGCTACACCTTC.

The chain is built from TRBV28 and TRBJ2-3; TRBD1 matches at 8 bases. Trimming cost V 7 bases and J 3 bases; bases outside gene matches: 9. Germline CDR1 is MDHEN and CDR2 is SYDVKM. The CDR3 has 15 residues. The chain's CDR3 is CASIAGQGGTDTQYF. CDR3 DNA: TGTGCCAGCATCGCAGGACAGGGAGGTACAGATACGCAGTATTTT.

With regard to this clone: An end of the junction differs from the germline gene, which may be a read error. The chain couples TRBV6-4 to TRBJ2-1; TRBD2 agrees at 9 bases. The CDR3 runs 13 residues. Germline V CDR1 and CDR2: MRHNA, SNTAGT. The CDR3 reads CASGERGEGEQFF. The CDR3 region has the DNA TGTGCCAGCGGTGAGCGGGGGGAGGGTGAGCAGTTCTTC.

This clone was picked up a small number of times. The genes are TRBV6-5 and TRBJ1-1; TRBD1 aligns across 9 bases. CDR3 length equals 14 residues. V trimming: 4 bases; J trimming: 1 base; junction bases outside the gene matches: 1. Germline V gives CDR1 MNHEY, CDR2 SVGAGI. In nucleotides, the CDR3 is TGTGCCAGCAGTTGGGGACAGGGGAACACTGAAGCTTTCTTT. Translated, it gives CASSWGQGNTEAFF.

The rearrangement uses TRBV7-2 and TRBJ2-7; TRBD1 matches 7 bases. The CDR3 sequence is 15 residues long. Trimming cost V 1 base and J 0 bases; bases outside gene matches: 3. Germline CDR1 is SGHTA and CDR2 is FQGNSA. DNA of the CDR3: TGTGCCAGCAGCTTAGTTAGACAGGGCTCCTACGAGCAGTACTTC. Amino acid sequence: CASSLVRQGSYEQYF.

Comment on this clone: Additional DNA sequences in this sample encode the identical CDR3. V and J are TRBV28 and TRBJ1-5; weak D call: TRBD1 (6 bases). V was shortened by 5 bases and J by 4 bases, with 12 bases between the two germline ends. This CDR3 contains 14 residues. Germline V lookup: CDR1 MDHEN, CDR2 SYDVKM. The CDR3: CASSPGQRNQPQHF. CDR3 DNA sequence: TGTGCCAGCAGTCCGGGACAAAGGAATCAGCCCCAGCATTTT.

The CDR3 region is CASSPGTTTFYGYTF. In DNA, the CDR3 is TGCGCCAGCAGCCCGGGGACAACCACTTTCTATGGCTACACCTTC. V gene TRBV5-1 combines with J gene TRBJ1-2; D is possibly TRBD1 (6 bases). CDR3 length equals 15 residues. The germline V and J ends were trimmed by 4 bases and 4 bases, with 17 bases remaining between them. Germline V gene sequence: CDR1 SGHRS, CDR2 YFSETQ.

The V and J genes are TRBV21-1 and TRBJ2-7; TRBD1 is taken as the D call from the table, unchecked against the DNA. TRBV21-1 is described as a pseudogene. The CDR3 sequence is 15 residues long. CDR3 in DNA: TGTGCCAGCAGCAGGGACAGGGTACTCTCCTACGAGCAGTACTTC. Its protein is CASSRDRVLSYEQYF.

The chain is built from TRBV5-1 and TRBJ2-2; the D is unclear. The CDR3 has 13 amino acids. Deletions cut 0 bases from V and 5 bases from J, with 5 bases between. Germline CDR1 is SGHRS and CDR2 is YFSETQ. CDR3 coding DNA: TGCGCCAGCAGCTTGGAGCGTACCGGGGAGCTGTTTTTT. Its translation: CASSLERTGELFF.

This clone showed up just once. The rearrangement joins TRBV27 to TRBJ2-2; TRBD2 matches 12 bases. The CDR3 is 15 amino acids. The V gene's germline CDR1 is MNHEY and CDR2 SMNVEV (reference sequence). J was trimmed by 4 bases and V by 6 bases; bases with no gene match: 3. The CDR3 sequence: CASRLAGGPTGELFF. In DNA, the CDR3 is TGTGCCAGCAGACTAGCGGGAGGCCCCACCGGGGAGCTGTTTTTT.